This TCR beta chain is drawn from a study of blood T cell repertoires in COVID-19 (dated by TCRdb to between 2020 and 2021). Study-wide context: Samples from collaborators originated in the United States, Italy and Spain and spanned both the acute and convalescent phases of COVID-19. The material from the prospective study consisted of cDNA or gDNA derived from T cells, B-cell-depleted T cells, or PBMCs. Deeply sampled blood TCRbeta repertoires from subjects exposed to, actively infected with, or recovered from COVID-19 were included in the dataset. The repertoires were released in a freely available public database meant as a resource for research on the immune response to SARS-CoV-2. The samples were drawn from two sources: the first 160 participants of the ongoing ImmuneRACE study, and 1,000 to 1,500 subjects contributed by 6 global collaborators. The sample metadata nearly always contained a de-identified subject ID, COVID-19 status, age in years and sex. Where available, HLA class I and class II types were taken from metadata supplied by the sample provider and were not determined by assay-based typing.

The immunoSEQ Assay, a bias-controlled multiplex PCR, was used to amplify TCRbeta CDR3 regions from genomic DNA. Concerning the study's data processing: Nucleated cell counts per sample were estimated from amplification of reference gene primers within the assay. To quantify the absolute abundance of each unique TCRbeta CDR3 rearrangement, sequence reads were collapsed and filtered. For each sample, productive Simpson clonality was calculated as the square root of Simpson's diversity index across productive rearrangements. The source is immuneACCESS, and TCRdb retained only in-frame sequences with V and J called. Part of the clones is not carried over; for the studies checked, unresolved V genes explain less than half of this, and the remainder is unexplained. D and trimming come from the DNA, and the V and J calls and clone size come from that table. This sample has under 150,000 clones in its table, and over 60% of those were observed once. The leading ten clones occupy around 12% of the sample.

CDR1 and CDR2, per the germline V gene, are MNHEY and SVGAGI. The CDR3 has 15 amino acids, counting the end cysteine and phenylalanine. Of all the DNA, just the CDR3 is kept, 45 bases in frame from base 1. After removal of 5 bases from V and 8 bases from J, the junction retains 10 bases not matched to a gene. Study-level results and caveats: The amount of clinical and demographic metadata varied by source and participant and was provided uncurated.

Each collaborating institution followed its own protocols to collect whole blood in K2EDTA tubes. For TCRbeta analysis, collaborators shipped samples as frozen whole blood, isolated PBMCs, or DNA extracted from either of those sample types. The sample holds a few counts of this clone. The specificity of this receptor is unknown. Base qualities are not provided; no much larger clone lies one nucleotide away. This TCR was sampled from a man at least 80 years old with acute or convalescent COVID-19. Rearrangement joined TRBV6-5 to TRBJ1-4, with 8 middle bases fitting TRBD1. Sample: peripheral blood. The base sequence is TGTGCCAGCAGTACTGCAACAGGGGGGTACGAAAAACTGTTTTTT. Translated, this is CASSTATGGYEKLFF.